The rows below give T cell receptor beta chains drawn from one sample of a study of identical twins. MiXCR was run by TCRdb on the 5' RACE reads, yielding one entry per CDR3 protein. Of roughly 1,500,000 distinct CDR3 sequences in the sample, under 35% were seen once. The sequencing input was cord blood. Receptors were obtained from a newborn girl in good health. Each CDR3 is given without its conserved first and last residue. The order of the fields is J gene, V gene, CDR3 protein.

J: TRBJ1-1
V: TRBV2
CDR3: AIATSLGSTEAF

J: TRBJ1-2
V: TRBV6-2/TRBV6-3
CDR3: ASSSPVDYGYT

J: TRBJ2-3
V: TRBV28
CDR3: ATGRNTDTQY

J: TRBJ2-7
V: TRBV20-1
CDR3: SAGGGTIPYEQY

J: TRBJ1-5
V: TRBV21-1
CDR3: ASSKARGQVNQPQH

J: TRBJ2-7
V: TRBV20-1
CDR3: SAETSTVSYEQY

J: TRBJ1-6
V: TRBV21-1
CDR3: ASSKERTSESYNSPLH

J: TRBJ2-6
V: TRBV6-1
CDR3: ASSEWAFIHRSSGANVLT

J: TRBJ2-3
V: TRBV25-1
CDR3: ASSARSGTRNRPSTDTQY

J: TRBJ2-7
V: TRBV20-1
CDR3: SASKIPSGWSSYEQY

J: TRBJ2-5
V: TRBV10-3
CDR3: AISLIAGGLNEQY

J: TRBJ2-7
V: TRBV5-1
CDR3: ASSLEVTVYEQY

J: TRBJ2-1
V: TRBV21-1
CDR3: ASSIYWEQF

J: TRBJ1-1
V: TRBV20-1
CDR3: SAKRQGTNTEAF

J: TRBJ2-1
V: TRBV29-1
CDR3: SVRAGEQF

J: TRBJ2-3
V: TRBV29-1
CDR3: SVEARGRGTDTQY

J: TRBJ2-3
V: TRBV10-3
CDR3: AISGISGRWSTDTQY

J: TRBJ2-3
V: TRBV7-9
CDR3: ASSFDTTDTQY

J: NA
V: TRBV7-2
CDR3: ASSLAQASGQY

J: TRBJ2-7
V: TRBV29-1
CDR3: SVEELGEQY

J: TRBJ2-3
V: TRBV12-3/TRBV12-4
CDR3: ASSFRLAGKDTQY

J: TRBJ2-1
V: TRBV3-1
CDR3: ASSQLRRANEQF

J: TRBJ1-2
V: TRBV2
CDR3: ASSEVEGGYT

J: TRBJ2-7
V: TRBV5-1
CDR3: ASSPLGLAATYEQY

J: TRBJ1-5
V: TRBV18
CDR3: ASSSKDRDSNQPQH

J: TRBJ2-3
V: TRBV5-1
CDR3: ASSRTSQTDTQY

J: TRBJ2-3
V: TRBV5-6
CDR3: ASSLVRFSTDTQY

J: TRBJ1-6
V: TRBV15
CDR3: ATSRDQRNSPLH

J: TRBJ2-3
V: TRBV28
CDR3: ASRAGIADTQY

J: TRBJ2-5
V: TRBV6-2/TRBV6-3
CDR3: ASSYSGLAGRKTQY

J: TRBJ2-3
V: TRBV7-8
CDR3: ASSYTDSTDTQY

J: TRBJ1-2
V: TRBV4-1
CDR3: ASSATPGLGGYT

J: TRBJ2-1
V: TRBV6-2/TRBV6-3
CDR3: ASSYSMGAPTYNEQF

J: TRBJ2-1
V: TRBV24-1
CDR3: ATSDPDRGLYNEQF

J: TRBJ2-1
V: TRBV7-9
CDR3: ASSLEDIGVGQF

J: TRBJ2-3
V: TRBV7-2
CDR3: AGSLLSDTQY

J: TRBJ1-1
V: TRBV21-1
CDR3: ASNRPGSTEAF

J: TRBJ2-1
V: TRBV20-1
CDR3: SAPRGRTYNEQF

J: TRBJ2-1
V: TRBV20-1
CDR3: SAPRLGISYNEQF

J: NA
V: TRBV4-2
CDR3: ASSHVGGGSYNEQY

J: TRBJ1-2
V: TRBV7-9
CDR3: ASSLSEGQGNYGYT

J: TRBJ2-3
V: TRBV14
CDR3: ASSQFGAPWGTDTQY

J: TRBJ2-7
V: TRBV20-1
CDR3: SARDRVAGGDEQY

J: TRBJ2-3
V: TRBV11-2
CDR3: ASRPLAGGRADTQY

J: TRBJ2-1
V: TRBV5-1
CDR3: ASRVAYYNEQF

J: TRBJ2-7
V: TRBV7-8
CDR3: ASSSRGSSTSYEQY

J: TRBJ2-1
V: TRBV12-3/TRBV12-4
CDR3: ASSPRLAAYNEQF

J: TRBJ2-1
V: TRBV2
CDR3: ASDPGGPWEQF